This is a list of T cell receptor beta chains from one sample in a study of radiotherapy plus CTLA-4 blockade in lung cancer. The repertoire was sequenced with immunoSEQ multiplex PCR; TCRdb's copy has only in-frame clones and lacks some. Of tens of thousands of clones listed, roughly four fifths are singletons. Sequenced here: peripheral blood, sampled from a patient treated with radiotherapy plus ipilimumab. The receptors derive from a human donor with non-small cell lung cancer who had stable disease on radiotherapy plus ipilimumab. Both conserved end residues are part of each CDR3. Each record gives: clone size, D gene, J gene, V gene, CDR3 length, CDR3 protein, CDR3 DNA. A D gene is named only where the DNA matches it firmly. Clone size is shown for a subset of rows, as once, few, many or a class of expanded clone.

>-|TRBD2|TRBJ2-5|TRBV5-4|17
CASSQMTSGGASKTQYF
TGTGCCAGCAGCCAGATGACTAGCGGGGGGGCCTCCAAGACCCAGTACTTC
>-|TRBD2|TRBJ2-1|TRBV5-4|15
CASSLKREAYNEQFF
TGTGCCAGCAGCCTAAAGCGGGAGGCCTACAATGAGCAGTTCTTC
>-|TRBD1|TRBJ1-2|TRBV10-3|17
CAISESGDRGFGSGYTF
TGTGCCATCAGTGAGTCGGGAGACAGGGGGTTCGGGAGTGGCTACACCTTC
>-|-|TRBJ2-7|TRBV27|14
CASSLGLGGNEQYF
TGTGCCAGCAGTTTGGGACTTGGGGGAAACGAGCAGTACTTC
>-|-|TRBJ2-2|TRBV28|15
CASSHRVFGTGELFF
TGTGCCAGCAGTCACCGGGTCTTTGGGACCGGGGAGCTGTTTTTT
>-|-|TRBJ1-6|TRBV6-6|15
CASRLQGKDNSPLHF
TGTGCCAGCAGACTACAGGGAAAAGATAATTCACCCCTCCACTTT
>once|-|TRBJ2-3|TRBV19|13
CASRTGWTDTQYF
TGTGCCAGTCGAACAGGGTGGACAGATACGCAGTATTTT
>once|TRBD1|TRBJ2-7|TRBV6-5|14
CASSYDRVPYEQYF
TGTGCCAGCAGTTACGACAGGGTACCCTACGAGCAGTACTTC
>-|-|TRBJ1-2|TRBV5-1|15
CASSLLTGGLYGYTF
TGCGCCAGCAGCTTGCTAACCGGCGGCCTCTATGGCTACACCTTC
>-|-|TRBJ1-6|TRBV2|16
CASSSQGGGYNSPLHF
TGTGCCAGCAGTTCACAGGGAGGAGGGTATAATTCACCCCTCCACTTT
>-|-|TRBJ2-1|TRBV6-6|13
CASSASLYNEQFF
TGTGCCAGCAGTGCGTCATTATACAATGAGCAGTTCTTC
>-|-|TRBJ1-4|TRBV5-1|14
CASSLEPGSEKLFF
TGCGCCAGCAGCTTGGAGCCGGGATCGGAAAAACTGTTTTTT
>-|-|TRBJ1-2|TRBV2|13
CASGGRGDYGYTF
TGTGCCAGCGGTGGGAGGGGGGACTATGGCTACACCTTC
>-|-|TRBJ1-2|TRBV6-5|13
CASSYTGKNGYTF
TGTGCCAGCAGTTACACAGGGAAGAATGGCTACACCTTC
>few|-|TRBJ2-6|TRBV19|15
CASTRGLTGANVLTF
TGTGCCAGTACCCGGGGGCTTACTGGCGCCAACGTCCTGACTTTC
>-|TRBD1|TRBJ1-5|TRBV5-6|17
CASSLAYGDRGRQPQHF
TGTGCCAGCAGCTTGGCCTACGGGGACAGGGGTAGGCAGCCCCAGCATTTT